This TCR beta chain was found in a study of T cells expressing NK-cell markers. Study-level background: Within the sequenced cohort of eight donors, seven exhibited HCMV seropositivity and one was seronegative.

CDR1 is MDHEN, CDR2 SYDVKM, per germline. This CDR3 is built from 15 residues. No DNA is given; TCRdb re-called the 5' RACE reads and lists each CDR3 protein once. The sample has 300,000 to 450,000 distinct CDR3 sequences. The chain has TRBV28 and TRBJ2-7; TCRdb designates TRBD1, a call that cannot be tested without DNA. What was sequenced was blood T cells: a sorted CD56 or NKG2C T cell subset, CD4+ or CD8+ T cells, or bulk PBMC T cells (not recorded which). This TCR came from a man aged 18-70 years in good health. The CDR3: CASSSPRRQKYEQYF.